This T cell receptor beta chain stems from a study of OX40 agonist ivuxolimab in advanced cancers. V was shortened by 5 bases and J by 5 bases, with 10 bases between the two germline ends. The germline V gene encodes CDR1 SNHLY and CDR2 FYNNEI. The CDR3 extends over 13 amino acids. Assay: immunoSEQ multiplex PCR; the TCRdb copy retains only in-frame clones and omits some. The data contain about 62,000 clones, 84% of them seen just once; the ten biggest clones take up 2.4%. The origin of this receptor is an adult with an advanced solid tumor such as melanoma, head and neck, liver or kidney cancer. The sequences come from CD4+ or CD8+ T cells sorted from blood, collected in a trial of the OX40 agonist ivuxolimab. This chain connects TRBV2 to TRBJ1-5; no definite D call. As DNA, the CDR3 is TGTGCCAGCAGTTCCCAAACATATCAGCCCCAGCATTTT. Protein: CASSSQTYQPQHF.